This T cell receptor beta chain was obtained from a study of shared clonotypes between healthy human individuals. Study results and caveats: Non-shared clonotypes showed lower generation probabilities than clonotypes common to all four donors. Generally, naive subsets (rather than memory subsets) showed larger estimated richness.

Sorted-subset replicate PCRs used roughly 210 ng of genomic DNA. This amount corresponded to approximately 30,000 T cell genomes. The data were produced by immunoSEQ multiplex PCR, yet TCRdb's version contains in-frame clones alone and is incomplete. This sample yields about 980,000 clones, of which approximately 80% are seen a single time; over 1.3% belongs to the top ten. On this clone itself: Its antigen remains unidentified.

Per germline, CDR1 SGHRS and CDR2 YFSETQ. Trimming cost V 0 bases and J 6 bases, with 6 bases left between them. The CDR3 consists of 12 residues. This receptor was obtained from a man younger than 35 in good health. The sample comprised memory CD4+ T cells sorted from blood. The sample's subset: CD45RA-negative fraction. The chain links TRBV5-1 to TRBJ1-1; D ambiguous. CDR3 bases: TGCGCCAGCAGCTTGGAGCCTTCTGAAGCTTTCTTT. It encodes CASSLEPSEAFF.